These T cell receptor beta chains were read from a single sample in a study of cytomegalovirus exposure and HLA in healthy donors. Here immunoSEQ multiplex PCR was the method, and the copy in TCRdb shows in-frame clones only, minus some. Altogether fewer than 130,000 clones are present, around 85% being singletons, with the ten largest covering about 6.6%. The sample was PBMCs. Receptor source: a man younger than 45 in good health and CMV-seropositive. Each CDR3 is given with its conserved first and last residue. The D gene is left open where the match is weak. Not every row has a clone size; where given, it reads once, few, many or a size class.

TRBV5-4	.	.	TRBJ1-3	CASSFGSVGPSGNTIYF
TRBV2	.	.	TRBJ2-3	CASSEDPGVADTQYF
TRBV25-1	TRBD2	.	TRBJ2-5	CASSGLAGVYGETQYF
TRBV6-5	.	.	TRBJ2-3	CASRYSGGDTDTQYF
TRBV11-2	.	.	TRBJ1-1	CASSLDWEAGWTEAFF
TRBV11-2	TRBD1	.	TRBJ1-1	CASSLEGQGGGTEAFF
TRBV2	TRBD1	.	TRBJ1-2	CASSFKPWDREGDYGYTF
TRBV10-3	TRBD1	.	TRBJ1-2	CATLIGTGPADF
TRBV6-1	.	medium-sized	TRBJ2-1	CASSAPQVVVENEQFF
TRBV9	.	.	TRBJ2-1	CASSVASSSYNEQFF
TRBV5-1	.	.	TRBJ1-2	CASSSDTGNGYTF
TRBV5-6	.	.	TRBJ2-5	CASSLEPGSGQETQYF
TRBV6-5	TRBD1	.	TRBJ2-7	CASSLGQGLPYEQYF
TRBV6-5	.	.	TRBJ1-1	CASRLGGNTEAFF
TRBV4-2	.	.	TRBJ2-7	CASSLGTEHEQYF
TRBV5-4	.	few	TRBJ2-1	CASSLDRGTYNEQFF
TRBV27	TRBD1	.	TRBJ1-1	CASSNRGANANTEAFF
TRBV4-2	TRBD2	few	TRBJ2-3	CASSQEPASGGRGSTDTQYF
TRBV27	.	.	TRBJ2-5	CASSWGPSGQETQYF
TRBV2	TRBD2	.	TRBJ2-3	CARAGLAGSDTQYF
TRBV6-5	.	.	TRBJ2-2	CASRLDREAGELFF
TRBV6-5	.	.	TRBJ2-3	CASSRAPGWGDTQYF
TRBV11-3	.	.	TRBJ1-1	CASSWGGGYSMNTEAFF
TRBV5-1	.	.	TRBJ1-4	CASSSTATQEKLFF
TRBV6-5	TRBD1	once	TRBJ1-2	CASSWTQGTDGYTF
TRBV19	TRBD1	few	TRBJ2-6	CASSKPNRGHYNVLTF
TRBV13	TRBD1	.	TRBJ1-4	CASSLGQGREKLFF
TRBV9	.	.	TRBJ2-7	CASSVGGQGAYEQYF
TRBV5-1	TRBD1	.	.	CASSPGQGVHEQYF
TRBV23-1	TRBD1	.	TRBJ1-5	CASSQSRGTGEGNQPQHF
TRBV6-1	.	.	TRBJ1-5	CASSEVVQPQHF
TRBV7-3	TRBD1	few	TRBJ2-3	CASSLQGATDTQYF
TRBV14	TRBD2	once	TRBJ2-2	CASSRLGLAGGLNTGELFF
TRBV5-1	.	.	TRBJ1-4	CASSFGGTRDEKLFF
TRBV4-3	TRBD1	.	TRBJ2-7	CASSLSGTAYEQYF
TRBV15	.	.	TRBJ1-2	CATSRRLDDGYTF
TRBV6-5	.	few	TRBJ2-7	CASSYADGSSYEQYF
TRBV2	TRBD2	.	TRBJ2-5	CASGSGTSGGQETQYF
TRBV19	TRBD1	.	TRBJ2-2	CASRRQGNTGELFF
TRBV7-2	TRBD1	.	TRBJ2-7	CASSPVGTGRYEQYF
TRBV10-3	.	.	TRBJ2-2	CAILGANTGELFF
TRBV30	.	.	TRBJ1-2	CAWSVAGSLSF
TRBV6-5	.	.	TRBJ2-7	CASSSQGFVDEQYF
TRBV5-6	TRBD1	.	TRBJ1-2	CASSRGQGYYGYTF
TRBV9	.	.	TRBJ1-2	CASSLRGWDYGYTF
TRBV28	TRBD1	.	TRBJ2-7	CASSRQGEEQYF
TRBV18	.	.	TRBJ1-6	CASSPFNHLRGYNSPLHF
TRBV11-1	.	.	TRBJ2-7	CASSPRQDSYEQYF
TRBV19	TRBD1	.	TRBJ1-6	CASSMGRDRGSPLHF
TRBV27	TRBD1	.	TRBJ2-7	CAVGTGFPGEQYF
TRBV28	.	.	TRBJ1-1	CASSSPGDSNTEAFF
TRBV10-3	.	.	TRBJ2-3	CAISYSSTDTQYF
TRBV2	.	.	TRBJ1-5	CASSGGGEGQPQHF
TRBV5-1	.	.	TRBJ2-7	CASSLGAGGPTNYEQYF
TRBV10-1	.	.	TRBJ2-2	CASSRQTNTGELFF
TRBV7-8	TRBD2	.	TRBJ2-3	CASSVRTSGDTDTQYF
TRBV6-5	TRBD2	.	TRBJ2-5	CASSYRLAGAGETQYF
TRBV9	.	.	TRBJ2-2	CASSVGGGNTGELFF
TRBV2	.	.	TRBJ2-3	CASSAGEFSDTQYF